This T cell receptor beta chain emerged from a study of cytomegalovirus exposure and HLA in healthy donors. Study results and caveats: The classifier, whose performance was assessed in both the original and validation cohorts, reportedly diagnosed cytomegalovirus status with high specificity and sensitivity.

Comments on this clone: Its antigen is not identified.

Whereas donors were nominally healthy upon sampling, unrecorded immune exposures were probable. The CDR3 loop spans 15 amino acids. Trimming left V 1 base short and J 4 bases short, with 11 bases between. Germline V CDR1 and CDR2: LNHDA, SQIVND (reference sequence). Amplification used 60 Vbeta primers and 13 Jbeta primers. The data were produced by immunoSEQ multiplex PCR, yet TCRdb's version contains in-frame clones alone and is incomplete. The data contain nearly 110,000 clones, roughly 80% of them singletons. The chain has TRBV19 and TRBJ1-5; a weak D match, TRBD1 (6 bases). The specimen sequenced was PBMCs. This clonotype was sampled from a man aged 45-65 years in good health and CMV-seronegative. The CDR3 sequence is CASSIGGHGNQPQHF. The CDR3 DNA sequence: TGTGCCAGTAGTATAGGGGGGCATGGGAATCAGCCCCAGCATTTT.